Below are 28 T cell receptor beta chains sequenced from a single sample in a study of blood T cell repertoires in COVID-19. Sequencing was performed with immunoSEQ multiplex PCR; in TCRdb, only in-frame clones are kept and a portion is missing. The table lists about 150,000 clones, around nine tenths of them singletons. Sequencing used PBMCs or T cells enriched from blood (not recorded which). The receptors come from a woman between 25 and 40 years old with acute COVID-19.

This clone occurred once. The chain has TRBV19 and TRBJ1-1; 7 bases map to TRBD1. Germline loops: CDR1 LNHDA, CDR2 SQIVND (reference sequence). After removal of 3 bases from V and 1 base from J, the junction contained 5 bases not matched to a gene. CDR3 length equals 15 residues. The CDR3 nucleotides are TGTGCCAGTAGTATTCGGGACAGAAAGAACACTGAAGCTTTCTTT. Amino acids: CASSIRDRKNTEAFF.

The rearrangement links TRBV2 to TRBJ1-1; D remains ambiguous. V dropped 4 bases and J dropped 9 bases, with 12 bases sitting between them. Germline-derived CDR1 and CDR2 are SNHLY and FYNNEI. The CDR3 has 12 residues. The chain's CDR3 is CASSVGGQKAFF. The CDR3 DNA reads TGTGCCAGCAGTGTGGGAGGGCAGAAAGCTTTCTTT.

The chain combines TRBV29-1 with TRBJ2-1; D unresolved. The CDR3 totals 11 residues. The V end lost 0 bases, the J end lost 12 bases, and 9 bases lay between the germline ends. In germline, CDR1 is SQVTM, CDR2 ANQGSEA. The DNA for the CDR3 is TGCAGCGTTGAAGATCTCCGCGTGCAGTTCTTC. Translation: CSVEDLRVQFF.

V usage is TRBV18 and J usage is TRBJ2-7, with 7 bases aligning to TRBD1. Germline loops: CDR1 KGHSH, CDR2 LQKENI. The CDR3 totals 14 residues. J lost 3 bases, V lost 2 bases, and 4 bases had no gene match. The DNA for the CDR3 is TGTGCCAGCTCACCAACCCCAGGGGGCTACGAGCAGTACTTC. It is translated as CASSPTPGGYEQYF.

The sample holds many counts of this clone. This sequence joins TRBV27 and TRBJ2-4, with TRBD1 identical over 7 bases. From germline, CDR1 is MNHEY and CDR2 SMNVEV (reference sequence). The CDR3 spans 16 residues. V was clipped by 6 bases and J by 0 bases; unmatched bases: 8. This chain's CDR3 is CASRTGSPLAKNIQYF. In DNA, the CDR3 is TGTGCCAGCAGGACAGGGTCCCCCCTAGCCAAAAACATTCAGTACTTC.

The CDR3 protein is CAIRGGLPDNEQFF. DNA for the CDR3: TGTGCCATCAGGGGGGGACTACCGGACAATGAGCAGTTCTTC. The chain is built from TRBV10-3 and TRBJ2-1; the match to TRBD2 covers 7 bases. Germline V gene lookup returns CDR1 ENHRY and CDR2 SYGVKD. The CDR3 is made up of 14 amino acids. V dropped 6 bases and J dropped 5; count of bases not matched to a gene: 7.

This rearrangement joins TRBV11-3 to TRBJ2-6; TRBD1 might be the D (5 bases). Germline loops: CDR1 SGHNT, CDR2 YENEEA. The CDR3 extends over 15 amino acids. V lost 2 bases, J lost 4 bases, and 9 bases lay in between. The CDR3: CASSLSGNGANVLTF. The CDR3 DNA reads TGTGCCAGCAGCTTATCAGGGAACGGGGCCAACGTCCTGACTTTC.

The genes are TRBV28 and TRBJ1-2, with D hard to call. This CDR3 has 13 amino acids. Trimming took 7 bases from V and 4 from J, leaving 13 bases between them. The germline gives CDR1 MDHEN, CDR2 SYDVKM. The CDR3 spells CASITSVGYGYTF. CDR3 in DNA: TGTGCCAGCATCACGTCCGTCGGCTATGGCTACACCTTC.

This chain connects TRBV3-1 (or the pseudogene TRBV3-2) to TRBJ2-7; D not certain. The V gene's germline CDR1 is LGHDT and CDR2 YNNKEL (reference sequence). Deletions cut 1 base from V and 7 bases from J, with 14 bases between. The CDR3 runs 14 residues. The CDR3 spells CASSQGPSLGEQYF. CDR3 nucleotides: TGTGCCAGCAGCCAAGGCCCATCGCTCGGGGAGCAGTACTTC.

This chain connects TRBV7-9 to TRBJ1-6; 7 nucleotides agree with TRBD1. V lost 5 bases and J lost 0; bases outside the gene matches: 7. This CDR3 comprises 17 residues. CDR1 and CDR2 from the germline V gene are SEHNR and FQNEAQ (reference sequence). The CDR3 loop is CASSVPGQSSYNSPLHF. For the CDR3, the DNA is TGTGCCAGCAGCGTGCCGGGACAGAGCTCCTATAATTCACCCCTCCACTTT.

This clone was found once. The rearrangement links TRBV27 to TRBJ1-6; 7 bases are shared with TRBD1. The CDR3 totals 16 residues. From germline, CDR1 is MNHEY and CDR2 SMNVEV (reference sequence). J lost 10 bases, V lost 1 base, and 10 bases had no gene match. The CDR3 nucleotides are TGTGCCAGCAGTTTATACCCAGGGGGGAAGCCCTCACCCCTCCACTTT. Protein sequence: CASSLYPGGKPSPLHF.

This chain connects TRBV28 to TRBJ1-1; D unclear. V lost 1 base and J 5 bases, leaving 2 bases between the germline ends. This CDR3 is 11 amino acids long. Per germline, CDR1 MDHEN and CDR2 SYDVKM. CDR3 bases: TGTGCCAGCAGTTTATCAACTGAAGCTTTCTTT. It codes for CASSLSTEAFF.

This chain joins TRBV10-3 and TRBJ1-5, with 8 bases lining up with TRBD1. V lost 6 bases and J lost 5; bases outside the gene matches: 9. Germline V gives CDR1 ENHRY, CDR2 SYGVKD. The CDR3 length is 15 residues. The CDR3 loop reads CAISATGGMDQPQHF. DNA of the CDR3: TGTGCCATCAGCGCAACAGGGGGAATGGATCAGCCCCAGCATTTT.

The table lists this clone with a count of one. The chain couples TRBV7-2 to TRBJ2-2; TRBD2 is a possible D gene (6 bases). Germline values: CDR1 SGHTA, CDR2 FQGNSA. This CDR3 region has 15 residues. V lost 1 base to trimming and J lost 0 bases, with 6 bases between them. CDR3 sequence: CASSLGGTNTGELFF. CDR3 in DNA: TGTGCCAGCAGCTTAGGCGGGACGAACACCGGGGAGCTGTTTTTT.

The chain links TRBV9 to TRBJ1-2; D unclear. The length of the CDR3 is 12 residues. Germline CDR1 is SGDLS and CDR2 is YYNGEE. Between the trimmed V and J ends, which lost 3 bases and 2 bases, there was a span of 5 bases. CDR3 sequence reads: CASSGANYGYTF. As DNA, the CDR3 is TGTGCCAGCAGCGGGGCGAACTATGGCTACACCTTC.

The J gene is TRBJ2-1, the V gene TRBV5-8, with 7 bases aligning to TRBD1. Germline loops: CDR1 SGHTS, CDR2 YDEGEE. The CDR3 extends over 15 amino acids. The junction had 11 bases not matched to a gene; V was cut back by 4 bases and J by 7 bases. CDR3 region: CASSAGTAHGNEQFF. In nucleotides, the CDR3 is TGTGCCAGCAGCGCCGGGACAGCGCACGGGAATGAGCAGTTCTTC.

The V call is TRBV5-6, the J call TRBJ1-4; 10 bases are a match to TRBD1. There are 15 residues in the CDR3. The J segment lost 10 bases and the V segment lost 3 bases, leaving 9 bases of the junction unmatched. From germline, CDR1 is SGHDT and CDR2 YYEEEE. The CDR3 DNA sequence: TGTGCCAGCAGCTCGGAGGGACAGGGGCCCGGAAAACTGTTTTTT. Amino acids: CASSSEGQGPGKLFF. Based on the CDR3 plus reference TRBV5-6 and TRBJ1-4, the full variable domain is DAGVTQSPTHLIKTRGQQVTLRCSPKSGHDTVSWYQQALGQGPQFIFQYYEEEERQRGNFPDRFSGHQFPNYSSELNVNALLLGDSALYLCASSSEGQGPGKLFFGSGTQLSVL.

CDR3 nucleotide sequence: TGTGCCAGTATCGGGACTAGAGATGACAATGAGCAGTTCTTC. This translates into CASIGTRDDNEQFF. This chain links TRBV19 with TRBJ2-1; TRBD2 agrees at 8 bases. CDR1 and CDR2 (germline): LNHDA, SQIVND (reference sequence). Germline trimming cut 7 bases from V and 5 bases from J; bases unmatched to any gene: 7. The CDR3 sequence is 14 residues long.

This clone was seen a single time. The CDR3: CASSVREGETQYF. DNA for the CDR3: TGTGCCAGCAGTGTTCGGGAGGGCGAGACCCAGTACTTC. The rearrangement uses TRBV12-3 or TRBV12-4 and TRBJ2-5, with 8 nucleotides matching TRBD2. The CDR3 totals 13 residues. V shed 5 bases and J 5 bases; nucleotides not matched to a gene: 4.

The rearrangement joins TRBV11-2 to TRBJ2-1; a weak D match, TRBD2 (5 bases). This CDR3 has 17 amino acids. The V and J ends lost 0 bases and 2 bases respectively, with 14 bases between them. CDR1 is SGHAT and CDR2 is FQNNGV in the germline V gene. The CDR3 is CASSLEDLGSAYNEQFF. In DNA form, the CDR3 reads TGTGCCAGCAGCTTAGAAGACTTGGGGAGCGCCTACAATGAGCAGTTCTTC.

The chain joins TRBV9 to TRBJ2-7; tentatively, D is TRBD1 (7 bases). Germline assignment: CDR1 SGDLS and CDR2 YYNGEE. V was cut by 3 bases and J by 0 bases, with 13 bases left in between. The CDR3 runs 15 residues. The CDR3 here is CASSGGDSLSYEQYF. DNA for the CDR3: TGTGCCAGCAGCGGGGGGGACAGCCTCTCCTACGAGCAGTACTTC.

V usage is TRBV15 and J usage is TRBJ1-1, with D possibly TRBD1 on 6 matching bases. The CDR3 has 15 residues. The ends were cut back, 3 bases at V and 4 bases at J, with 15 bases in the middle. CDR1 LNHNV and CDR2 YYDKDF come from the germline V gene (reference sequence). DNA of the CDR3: TGTGCCACCAGCAGGGGAGGGGCAGGGGTCACTGAAGCTTTCTTT. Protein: CATSRGGAGVTEAFF.

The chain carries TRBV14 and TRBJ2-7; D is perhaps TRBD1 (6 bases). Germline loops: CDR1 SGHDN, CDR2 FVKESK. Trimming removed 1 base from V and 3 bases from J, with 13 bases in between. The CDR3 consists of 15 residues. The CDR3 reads CASSQGGPSDYEQYF. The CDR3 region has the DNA TGTGCCAGCAGCCAAGGGGGGCCTTCAGACTACGAGCAGTACTTC.

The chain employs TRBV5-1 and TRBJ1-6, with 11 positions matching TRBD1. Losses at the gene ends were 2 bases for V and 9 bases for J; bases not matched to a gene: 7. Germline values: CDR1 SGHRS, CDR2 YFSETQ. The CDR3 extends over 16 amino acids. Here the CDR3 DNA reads TGCGCCAGCAGCTTAGGACAGGGGGCAGATGGTTCACCCCTCCACTTT. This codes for CASSLGQGADGSPLHF.

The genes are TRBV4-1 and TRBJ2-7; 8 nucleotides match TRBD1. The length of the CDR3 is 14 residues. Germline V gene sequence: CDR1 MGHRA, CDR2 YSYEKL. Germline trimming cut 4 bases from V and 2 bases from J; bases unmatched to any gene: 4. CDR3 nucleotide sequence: TGCGCCAGCAGCCTTGGACAGGGAACCTACGAGCAGTACTTC. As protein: CASSLGQGTYEQYF.

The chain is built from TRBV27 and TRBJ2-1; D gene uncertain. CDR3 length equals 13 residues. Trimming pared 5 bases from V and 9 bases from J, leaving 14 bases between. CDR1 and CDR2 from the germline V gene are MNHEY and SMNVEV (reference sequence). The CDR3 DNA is TGTGCCAGCAGTCAGTATAGCCAAGGTGAGCAGTTCTTC. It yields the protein CASSQYSQGEQFF.

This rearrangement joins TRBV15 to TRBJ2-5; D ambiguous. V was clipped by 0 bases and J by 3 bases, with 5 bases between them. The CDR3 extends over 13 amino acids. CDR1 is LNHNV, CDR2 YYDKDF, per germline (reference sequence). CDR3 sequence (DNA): TGTGCCACCAGCAGAGATCCAAAAGAGACCCAGTACTTC. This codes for CATSRDPKETQYF. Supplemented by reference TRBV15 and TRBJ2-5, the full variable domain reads DAMVIQNPRYQVTQFGKPVTLSCSQTLNHNVMYWYQQKSSQAPKLLFHYYDKDFNNEADTPDNFQSRRPNTSFCFLDIRSPGLGDTAMYLCATSRDPKETQYFGPGTRLLVL.

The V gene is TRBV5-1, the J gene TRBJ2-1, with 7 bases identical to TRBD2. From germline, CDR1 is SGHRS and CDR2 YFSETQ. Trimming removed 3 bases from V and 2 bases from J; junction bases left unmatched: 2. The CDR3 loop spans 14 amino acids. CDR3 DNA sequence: TGCGCCAGCAGCTCAACTAGCGCCTACAATGAGCAGTTCTTC. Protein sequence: CASSSTSAYNEQFF.